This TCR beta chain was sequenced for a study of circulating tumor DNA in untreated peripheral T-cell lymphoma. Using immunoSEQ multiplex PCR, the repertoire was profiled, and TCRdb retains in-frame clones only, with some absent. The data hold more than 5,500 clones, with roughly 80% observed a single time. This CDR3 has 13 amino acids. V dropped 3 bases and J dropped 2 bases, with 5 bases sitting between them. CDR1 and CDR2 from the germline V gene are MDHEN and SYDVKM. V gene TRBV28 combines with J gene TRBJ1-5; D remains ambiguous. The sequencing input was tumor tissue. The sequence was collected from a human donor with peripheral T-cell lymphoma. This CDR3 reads CASSFMRNQPQHF. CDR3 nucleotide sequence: TGTGCCAGCAGTTTTATGCGCAATCAGCCCCAGCATTTT.